Each of the 30 T cell receptor beta chains below was sequenced from the same sample in a study of human T cells and chemical hapten exposure. Via MiXCR, TCRdb re-called the RACE reads, giving one row per CDR3 protein. The sample records approximately 89,000 distinct CDR3 sequences, around 9.6% being singletons. Time point indicated: patch test 2, 6 weeks after DPC sensitization. Treatment given: therapeutic diphenylcyclopropenone sensitization with weekly scalp DPC. The sample was whole blood, taken in connection with sensitization to the hapten diphenylcyclopropenone (DPC). The receptors stem from a woman aged 30 to 39 with alopecia areata. Some clones in this sample may be carry-over from other donors' samples.

The chain employs TRBV5-1 and TRBJ2-5, with 7 nucleotides matching TRBD1. The CDR3 has 16 amino acids. The germline V gene has CDR1 SGHRS and CDR2 YFSETQ. V shed 0 bases, J shed 1 base, and the junction held 6 bases outside the gene matches. CDR3 residues: CASSLEGQAPQETQYF. In DNA form, the CDR3 reads TGCGCCAGCAGCTTGGAAGGACAGGCCCCCCAAGAGACCCAGTACTTC.

Only a few counts were recorded for this clonotype. The chain joins TRBV5-4 to TRBJ1-2; 11 nucleotides align to TRBD1. V lost 0 bases and J lost 3; bases outside the gene matches: 4. The CDR3 is made up of 16 amino acids. Germline CDR1 is SGHNT and CDR2 is YYREEE (reference sequence). Here the CDR3 reads CASSLERTGGDYGYTF. In DNA, the CDR3 is TGTGCCAGCAGCTTGGAACGGACAGGGGGCGACTATGGCTACACCTTC.

The chain combines TRBV12-3 or TRBV12-4 with TRBJ2-5, with D hard to call. Trimming took off 2 bases at V and 3 bases at J, with 10 bases between the two ends. The CDR3 contains 14 residues. CDR3 nucleotide sequence: TGTGCCAGCAGTTTATTCCCCCGGGAAGAGACCCAGTACTTC. Amino acid sequence: CASSLFPREETQYF.

By share of the sample, this clonotype is medium-sized. The J gene is TRBJ2-1, the V gene TRBV29-1; D uncertain. The germline gives CDR1 SQVTM, CDR2 ANQGSEA. The ends were cut back, 5 bases at V and 7 bases at J, with 15 bases in the middle. The CDR3 has 13 residues. The CDR3 region is CSVSVTASNEQFF. As DNA, the CDR3 is TGCAGCGTTTCGGTGACGGCGAGTAATGAGCAGTTCTTC.

This clonotype was seen many times. The chain employs TRBV14 and TRBJ2-1; no definite D call. Trimming removed 2 bases at V and 13 bases at J, with 12 bases between. This CDR3 region has 12 residues. CDR1 and CDR2 from the germline V gene are SGHDN and FVKESK. CDR3 DNA: TGTGCCAGCAGCCAACCCACGGCCAGACAGTTCTTC. This translates into CASSQPTARQFF. Combining the CDR3 with reference TRBV14 and TRBJ2-1 gives the whole variable domain EAGVTQFPSHSVIEKGQTVTLRCDPISGHDNLYWYRRVMGKEIKFLLHFVKESKQDESGMPNNRFLAERTGGTYSTLKVQPAELEDSGVYFCASSQPTARQFFGPGTRLTVL.

This clonotype has a count of ten or more. The J gene is TRBJ2-3, the V gene TRBV7-8, with D perhaps TRBD1 or TRBD2 (5 bases each). The CDR3 is 15 amino acids. The germline V gene has CDR1 SGHVS and CDR2 FQNEAQ. Trimming pared 5 bases from V and 1 base from J, leaving 13 bases between. CDR3 sequence (DNA): TGTGCCAGCAGCCGTGAGGGGCGCGGCACAGATACGCAGTATTTT. Protein: CASSREGRGTDTQYF. Full variable domain (outside the CDR3, taken from reference TRBV7-8 and TRBJ2-3): GAGVSQSPRYKVAKRGQDVALRCDPISGHVSLFWYQQALGQGPEFLTYFQNEAQLDKSGLPSDRFFAERPEGSVSTLKIQRTQQEDSAVYLCASSREGRGTDTQYFGPGTRLTVL.

The sample holds many counts of this clonotype. This sequence joins TRBV6-1 and TRBJ1-1, with D possibly being TRBD1 (6 bases). The CDR3 runs 16 residues. Looked up from germline, CDR1 is MNHNS and CDR2 is SASEGT. V was shortened by 3 bases and J by 0 bases, with 14 bases between the two germline ends. CDR3 in DNA: TGTGCCAGCAGTGATCCCCCAGGACAGATGAACACTGAAGCTTTCTTT. Protein product: CASSDPPGQMNTEAFF.

The sample holds a few counts of this clonotype. The chain couples TRBV5-6 to TRBJ1-1; no firm D call. The CDR3 is 15 residues long. Germline-derived CDR1 and CDR2 are SGHDT and YYEEEE. V was pared by 2 bases and J by 3 bases, with 14 bases between. Written as DNA, the CDR3 is TGTGCCAGCAGCTTCCTGCTAACCTACGACACTGAAGCTTTCTTT. Amino acid sequence: CASSFLLTYDTEAFF.

This clonotype was seen a handful of times. The V and J genes are TRBV29-1 and TRBJ2-1, with 9 bases aligning to TRBD2. The CDR3 is 15 amino acids. Germline CDR1 is SQVTM and CDR2 is ANQGSEA. The CDR3 DNA sequence: TGCGCACTTCAGCGGGAGGCCACCCGTCGAGATGAGCAGTTCTTC. It codes for CALQREATRRDEQFF.

Many counts were recorded for this clonotype. The gene calls are TRBV5-4 and TRBJ2-2, with 12 positions matching TRBD2. With V trimmed by 0 bases and J by 3 bases, 9 bases remained unmatched. CDR1 and CDR2 from the germline V gene are SGHNT and YYREEE (reference sequence). CDR3 length: 19 amino acids. The CDR3 DNA reads TGTGCCAGCAGCTTGGATCTAGCGGGAGGGCATAGGGACACCGGGGAGCTGTTTTTT. Its protein is CASSLDLAGGHRDTGELFF.

This clonotype was counted between two and nine times. V usage is TRBV7-3 and J usage is TRBJ2-2, with D hard to call. The CDR3 sequence is 13 residues long. The V gene's germline CDR1 is SGHTA and CDR2 FQGTGA. V was clipped by 3 bases and J by 8 bases, with 10 bases between them. CDR3 DNA: TGTGCCAGCAGCTTCACGATACCGGGGGAGCTGTTTTTT. It specifies CASSFTIPGELFF.

The chain joins TRBV9 to TRBJ1-2, with D hard to call. The CDR3 covers 15 residues. In germline, CDR1 is SGDLS, CDR2 YYNGEE. Deletions cut 0 bases from V and 1 base from J, with 10 bases between. The CDR3, as DNA: TGTGCCAGCAGCGTAGGTGAGGGAGTTAACTATGGCTACACCTTC. As protein: CASSVGEGVNYGYTF.

V and J are TRBV20-1 and TRBJ2-3; D gene ambiguous. CDR3 length: 14 amino acids. The V end was cut by 3 bases, the J end by 2 bases, with 12 bases between. Germline V CDR1 and CDR2: DFQATT, SNEGSKA (reference sequence). This chain's CDR3 is CSARVRGLTDTQYF. CDR3 DNA: TGCAGTGCTAGGGTCAGAGGCCTCACAGATACGCAGTATTTT.

This rearrangement joins TRBV6-2 or TRBV6-3 to TRBJ2-1; unclear D gene. Germline V CDR1 and CDR2: MNHEY, SVGEGT. Between the trimmed V and J ends, which lost 6 bases and 0 bases, there was a span of 12 bases. The CDR3 contains 15 residues. The DNA of the CDR3 is TGTGCCAGCAGAATAGCCCTGAGCTCCTACAATGAGCAGTTCTTC. Translated, it gives CASRIALSSYNEQFF.

V and J are TRBV20-1 and TRBJ2-3; no firm D call. Germline V CDR1 and CDR2: DFQATT, SNEGSKA (reference sequence). The CDR3 has 10 amino acids. V lost 7 bases to trimming and J lost 6 bases, with 8 bases between them. In DNA, the CDR3 is TGCAGTGTCCTTAGGGATACGCAGTATTTT. Residues: CSVLRDTQYF.

In this sample, this clonotype turned up many times. J is TRBJ2-3 and V is TRBV20-1, with D possibly TRBD1 on 5 matching bases. The CDR3 sequence is 15 residues long. Trimming removed 0 bases at V and 4 bases at J, with 14 bases between. CDR1 and CDR2 (germline): DFQATT, SNEGSKA (reference sequence). In nucleotides, the CDR3 is TGCAGTGCTAGAGAATATAGGCAGGGCCCAGATACGCAGTATTTT. It codes for CSAREYRQGPDTQYF.

This clonotype was detected ten times or more. The V gene is TRBV28, the J gene TRBJ2-3, with TRBD2 identical over 9 bases. Germline V CDR1 and CDR2: MDHEN, SYDVKM. V lost 8 bases, J lost 7 bases, and 7 bases stayed unmatched. This CDR3 has 13 residues. The CDR3 DNA reads as TGTGCCAGCGGTCTAGCGGGGACCAATACGCAGTATTTT. It is translated as CASGLAGTNTQYF.

This clonotype is a singleton in its sample. The genes are TRBV29-1 and TRBJ2-5, with D perhaps given as TRBD1 or TRBD2 (5 bases each). The V gene's germline CDR1 is SQVTM and CDR2 ANQGSEA. Trimming stripped 5 bases from V and 6 bases from J, with 13 bases between. The CDR3 runs 12 residues. CDR3 amino acids: CSVRGDTQTQYF. Written as DNA, the CDR3 is TGCAGCGTTCGGGGCGACACGCAGACCCAGTACTTC.

This clonotype was observed a few times. The J gene is TRBJ2-2, the V gene TRBV4-2; D gene ambiguous. CDR3 length: 15 residues. Per germline, CDR1 LGHNA and CDR2 YNFKEQ. V dropped 4 bases and J dropped 6 bases, with 15 bases sitting between them. The CDR3 protein is CASSLGLITAGELFF. The CDR3 DNA reads as TGTGCCAGCAGCCTAGGGCTCATAACGGCCGGGGAGCTGTTTTTT.

The rearrangement uses TRBV23-1 and TRBJ1-2; TRBD1 is a possible D gene (6 bases). TRBV23-1 is assigned to the ORF class and has an uncertain function. CDR3 length: 16 amino acids. Trimming removed 2 bases from V and 4 bases from J, with 17 bases in between. As DNA, the CDR3 is TGCGCCAGCAGTCAACGGCGGGACCAGGGGTGCTATGGCTACACCTTC. This encodes CASSQRRDQGCYGYTF.

Many counts were recorded for this clonotype. The rearrangement uses TRBV5-1 and TRBJ1-6; D is undetermined. Deletions cut 3 bases from V and 0 bases from J, with 7 bases between. The CDR3 contains 15 residues. CDR1 SGHRS and CDR2 YFSETQ come from the germline V gene. The CDR3 region has the DNA TGCGCCAGCAGCTACAGCACCTCCTATAATTCACCCCTCCACTTT. Amino acid sequence: CASSYSTSYNSPLHF.

This clonotype was seen at least ten times. The chain employs TRBV29-1 and TRBJ2-5; D is perhaps TRBD1 (6 bases). The CDR3 extends over 15 amino acids. V lost 2 bases to trimming and J lost 1 base, with 14 bases between them. In germline, CDR1 is SQVTM, CDR2 ANQGSEA. CDR3 sequence reads: CSVETPGQPQETQYF. The CDR3 coding sequence is TGCAGCGTTGAAACCCCCGGACAGCCCCAAGAGACCCAGTACTTC.

This clonotype was found many times. The gene calls are TRBV10-3 and TRBJ2-3; 14 nucleotides line up with TRBD2. The trim removed 6 bases at V and 3 bases at J, leaving 8 bases unmatched. The CDR3 has 17 amino acids. Looked up from germline, CDR1 is ENHRY and CDR2 is SYGVKD. CDR3 region: CAISLTSGRAGTDTQYF. The CDR3 DNA sequence: TGTGCCATCAGCCTGACTAGCGGGAGGGCCGGGACAGATACGCAGTATTTT.

This clonotype was recorded at least ten times. The chain joins TRBV5-1 to TRBJ1-1; 8 bases are a match to TRBD1. The CDR3 totals 14 residues. The germline gives CDR1 SGHRS, CDR2 YFSETQ. The ends lost 3 bases at V and 5 bases at J; junction bases unmatched: 6. Here the CDR3 DNA reads TGCGCCAGCAGCTCGACAGGGGTCGGTACTGAAGCTTTCTTT. Amino acid sequence: CASSSTGVGTEAFF.

This clonotype came up many times. The V call is TRBV19, the J call TRBJ1-5; TRBD1 agrees at 7 bases. The CDR3 is made up of 16 amino acids. Per germline, CDR1 LNHDA and CDR2 SQIVND (reference sequence). Trimming removed 5 bases from V and 1 base from J; junction bases left unmatched: 8. The CDR3 coding sequence is TGTGCCAGTAGTCCGACCAGGGGGTTGAGCAATCAGCCCCAGCATTTT. Amino acid sequence: CASSPTRGLSNQPQHF.

With respect to this clonotype: With a much larger clone just one base away, this may be a read error. V and J are TRBV28 and TRBJ1-4; D is ambiguous. The germline V and J ends were trimmed by 4 bases and 6 bases, with 9 bases remaining between them. This CDR3 has 13 residues. Germline V CDR1 and CDR2: MDHEN, SYDVKM. DNA for the CDR3: TGTGCCAGCAGTTCAGCCACGGATGAAAAACTGTTTTTT. It encodes CASSSATDEKLFF.

This clonotype has just a few counts. This chain joins TRBV14 and TRBJ2-1, with 7 bases identical to TRBD1. With 3 bases clipped from V and 4 bases from J, the junction kept 0 bases outside the gene matches. The CDR3 spans 13 residues. Germline lookup yields CDR1 SGHDN and CDR2 FVKESK. The chain's CDR3 is CASSQDRYNEQFF. The DNA of the CDR3 is TGTGCCAGCAGCCAGGACAGGTACAATGAGCAGTTCTTC.

In its sample, this clonotype was seen a few times. V and J are TRBV4-2 and TRBJ2-7, with D possibly being TRBD1 (5 bases). CDR3 size: 15 residues. Trimming took off 0 bases at V and 3 bases at J, with 12 bases between the two ends. CDR1 LGHNA and CDR2 YNFKEQ come from the germline V gene. The CDR3 spells CASSQDLDTLYEQYF. CDR3 nucleotide sequence: TGTGCCAGCAGCCAAGATCTGGACACCCTCTACGAGCAGTACTTC.

The gene calls are TRBV20-1 and TRBJ1-1; 8 nucleotides line up with TRBD1. Germline CDR1 DFQATT, CDR2 SNEGSKA (reference sequence). J lost 4 bases, V lost 6 bases, and 4 bases had no gene match. The length of the CDR3 is 12 residues. CDR3 protein: CSAGTGGTEAFF. CDR3 DNA: TGCAGTGCAGGAACAGGGGGCACTGAAGCTTTCTTT.

This chain joins TRBV4-3 and TRBJ1-1; no clear D gene. Germline lookup yields CDR1 LGHNA and CDR2 YSLEER. The CDR3 runs to 14 residues. V lost 1 base to trimming and J lost 5 bases, with 11 bases between them. The CDR3 coding sequence is TGCGCCAGCAGCCAAGTCGCGGAAGGAACTGAAGCTTTCTTT. Encoded protein: CASSQVAEGTEAFF.